This T cell receptor beta chain originates from a study of T cell changes during pregnancy in multiple sclerosis. Some clones are missing from TCRdb's copy, which holds only in-frame ones; the method was immunoSEQ multiplex PCR. The table has some 60,000 clones, roughly 93% seen once. V lost 7 bases and J lost 4; bases outside the gene matches: 6. This CDR3 has 16 residues. CDR1 and CDR2 (germline): SNHLY, FYNNEI. Sequencing used peripheral blood, obtained after pregnancy. This TCR was sampled from a female donor with multiple sclerosis, enrolled in a pregnancy study. The chain is built from TRBV2 and TRBJ2-2; 13 bases are shared with TRBD2. The CDR3 loop reads CASKRLAGGVTGELFF. The CDR3 region has the DNA TGTGCCAGCAAGCGACTAGCGGGAGGTGTCACCGGGGAGCTGTTTTTT.